The 16 T cell receptor beta chains listed next were all sequenced from one sample in a study of blood T cell repertoires in COVID-19. Profiling relied on immunoSEQ multiplex PCR, and the TCRdb table lists in-frame clones only, not all of them. Of fewer than 200,000 clones in the sample, 70% to 85% were seen once. Sequencing was carried out using PBMCs or T cells enriched from blood (not recorded which). These receptors were obtained from a man aged 50-60 years who had recovered from COVID-19.

The chain uses TRBV19 and TRBJ1-5, with D hard to call. Germline loops: CDR1 LNHDA, CDR2 SQIVND (reference sequence). The V gene lost 3 bases and the J gene lost 6 bases, with 9 bases spanning the gap. The CDR3 loop spans 13 amino acids. CDR3 loop: CASSMKSGQPQHF. The CDR3 region has the DNA TGTGCCAGTAGTATGAAATCAGGTCAGCCCCAGCATTTT.

The J gene is TRBJ1-5, the V gene TRBV30; tentatively, D is TRBD1 (6 bases). The CDR3 totals 15 residues. V lost 1 base and J 7 bases, leaving 17 bases between the germline ends. Germline V gene lookup returns CDR1 GTSNPN and CDR2 SVGIG (reference sequence). The CDR3 protein is CAWSGGQGVLQPQHF. The CDR3 DNA is TGTGCCTGGAGTGGGGGGCAGGGCGTTTTGCAGCCCCAGCATTTT.

This clone was detected only a few times. The V call is TRBV28, the J call TRBJ2-1; D unclear. V was trimmed by 7 bases and J by 4 bases, leaving 17 bases between them. The CDR3 runs 15 residues. CDR1 and CDR2 from the germline V gene are MDHEN and SYDVKM. The CDR3 nucleotides are TGTGCCAGCAACCCGCCCGCGGCCCTATACAATGAGCAGTTCTTC. Its translation is CASNPPAALYNEQFF.

This chain uses TRBV18 with TRBJ2-7; 9 bases line up with TRBD2. In germline, CDR1 is KGHSH, CDR2 LQKENI. This CDR3 has 16 amino acids. Germline trimming cut 3 bases from V and 4 bases from J; bases unmatched to any gene: 10. CDR3 nucleotides: TGTGCCAGCTCACCCTCCCGGAGCGGGGGGTTGTACGAGCAGTACTTC. It codes for CASSPSRSGGLYEQYF.

The gene calls are TRBV12-3 or TRBV12-4 and TRBJ1-1, with D perhaps matching TRBD1 (5 bases). CDR3 size: 13 residues. V was cut by 1 base and J by 2 bases, with 5 bases left in between. CDR3 in DNA: TGTGCCAGCAGTTTAGGGGGCAACACTGAAGCTTTCTTT. Amino acids: CASSLGGNTEAFF.

Regarding this clone: The sample has other DNA sequences that encode this CDR3 too. The chain carries TRBV2 and TRBJ1-2; no definite D call. From germline, CDR1 is SNHLY and CDR2 FYNNEI. The CDR3 covers 12 residues. V was cut by 5 bases and J by 5 bases, with 9 bases left in between. CDR3 sequence: CASSTGNYGYTF. In DNA form, the CDR3 reads TGTGCCAGCAGTACGGGGAATTATGGCTACACCTTC.

The rearrangement uses TRBV19 and TRBJ1-1; D gene uncertain. V was cut by 6 bases and J by 6 bases, with 11 bases left in between. Looked up from germline, CDR1 is LNHDA and CDR2 is SQIVND (reference sequence). CDR3 size: 12 residues. Here the CDR3 reads CASSSGRAEAFF. DNA of the CDR3: TGTGCCAGTAGCTCCGGGAGGGCTGAAGCTTTCTTT.

The chain is built from TRBV18 and TRBJ1-1; tentative D call: TRBD1 (6 bases). The V end lost 3 bases, the J end lost 4 bases, and 12 bases lay between the germline ends. Germline loops: CDR1 KGHSH, CDR2 LQKENI. The CDR3 extends over 14 amino acids. The CDR3 region is CASSPQGRGTEAFF. The CDR3 DNA follows: TGTGCCAGCTCACCCCAGGGGAGGGGCACTGAAGCTTTCTTT.

The J gene is TRBJ2-3, the V gene TRBV9, with D uncertain. The ends were cut back, 4 bases at V and 9 bases at J, with 18 bases in the middle. The germline V gene has CDR1 SGDLS and CDR2 YYNGEE. The CDR3 consists of 14 residues. CDR3 in amino acids: CASSSKLVEGTQYF. In nucleotides, the CDR3 is TGTGCCAGCAGCTCAAAGCTAGTGGAAGGAACGCAGTATTTT.

This chain links TRBV6-5 with TRBJ2-3; 7 positions match TRBD1. There are 15 residues in the CDR3. CDR1 and CDR2 (germline): MNHEY, SVGAGI. Trimming removed 6 bases from V and 1 base from J; junction bases left unmatched: 7. The CDR3 reads CASRDDDRGTDTQYF. CDR3 bases: TGTGCCAGCAGGGACGACGACAGGGGCACAGATACGCAGTATTTT.

The rearrangement links TRBV5-1 to TRBJ2-3; 8 bases line up with TRBD1. This CDR3 spans 14 amino acids. Unmatched junction bases numbered 3, after V lost 0 bases and J lost 6 bases. CDR1 is SGHRS and CDR2 is YFSETQ in the germline V gene. CDR3 DNA sequence: TGCGCCAGCAGCTTGGTACAGGGGGTCGATACGCAGTATTTT. Amino acids: CASSLVQGVDTQYF. The entire variable domain, with the rest obtained from reference TRBV5-1 and TRBJ2-3, is as follows: KAGVTQTPRYLIKTRGQQVTLSCSPISGHRSVSWYQQTPGQGLQFLFEYFSETQRNKGNFPGRFSGRQFSNSRSEMNVSTLELGDSALYLCASSLVQGVDTQYFGPGTRLTVL.

This rearrangement joins TRBV7-2 to TRBJ2-5, with D unresolved. The CDR3 runs to 15 residues. CDR1 and CDR2 (germline): SGHTA, FQGNSA. The V gene lost 3 bases and the J gene lost 5 bases, with 16 bases spanning the gap. The CDR3 reads CASSFYLGQRETQYF. As DNA, the CDR3 is TGTGCCAGCAGCTTTTACCTGGGCCAAAGGGAGACCCAGTACTTC.

In regard to this clone: Other DNA sequences of this sample code for an identical CDR3. V usage is TRBV5-6 and J usage is TRBJ1-1; D ambiguous. V was pared by 1 base and J by 4 bases, with 8 bases between. Germline V gene lookup returns CDR1 SGHDT and CDR2 YYEEEE. This CDR3 region has 13 residues. CDR3 sequence (DNA): TGTGCCAGCAGCTTGCGGGGAGGCACTGAAGCTTTCTTT. Translating gives CASSLRGGTEAFF.

This chain connects TRBV7-2 to TRBJ2-5; a weak D match, TRBD2 (6 bases). Deletions cut 5 bases from V and 2 bases from J, with 12 bases between. Germline V lookup: CDR1 SGHTA, CDR2 FQGNSA. This CDR3 comprises 14 residues. The CDR3 spells CASSLGGLQETQYF. As DNA, the CDR3 is TGTGCCAGCAGCCTAGGAGGGCTACAAGAGACCCAGTACTTC. The entire variable domain, with the rest obtained from reference TRBV7-2 and TRBJ2-5, is as follows: GAGVSQSPSNKVTEKGKDVELRCDPISGHTALYWYRQSLGQGLEFLIYFQGNSAPDKSGLPSDRFSAERTGGSVSTLTIQRTQQEDSAVYLCASSLGGLQETQYFGPGTRLLVL.

V and J are TRBV2 and TRBJ2-5; weak D call: TRBD1 (6 bases). This CDR3 has 13 residues. Trimming removed 10 bases from V and 5 bases from J, with 17 bases in between. Germline-derived CDR1 and CDR2 are SNHLY and FYNNEI. As DNA, the CDR3 is TGTGCCACTTCCCAGGGGCGGATGGAGACCCAGTACTTC. Its protein product is CATSQGRMETQYF.

The rearrangement links TRBV24-1 to TRBJ2-2; D is ambiguous. This CDR3 spans 12 amino acids. With 3 bases removed from V and 6 bases from J, the gap between germline ends came to 4 bases. In germline, CDR1 is KGHDR, CDR2 SFDVKD. The CDR3 nucleotides are TGTGCCACCAGTGATCTCTCCGGGGAGCTGTTTTTT. As protein: CATSDLSGELFF.